These 9 T cell receptor beta chains share one sample of origin, sequenced in a study of cytomegalovirus exposure and HLA in healthy donors. With 60 Vbeta and 13 Jbeta primers, the PCR was carried out. Repertoires were generated with immunoSEQ multiplex PCR, while TCRdb's copy carries only in-frame clones and drops some. The table records around 150,000 clones, 60% to 80% of them present only once. Sequenced: PBMCs. These receptors all stem from a man aged 45 to 65 in good health and CMV-seropositive.

V and J are TRBV7-9 and TRBJ2-7, with 9 bases identical to TRBD2. This CDR3 has 16 residues. Germline V gene sequence: CDR1 SEHNR, CDR2 FQNEAQ (reference sequence). With V trimmed by 3 bases and J by 5 bases, 11 bases remained unmatched. In nucleotides, the CDR3 is TGTGCCAGCAGCTTGGGAACTGGCGGGGGGGCCCACGAGCAGTACTTC. Amino acids: CASSLGTGGGAHEQYF.

CDR3 protein: CASERGGSGNTIYF. The CDR3 DNA is TGTGCCTCGGAACGGGGGGGCTCTGGAAACACCATATATTTT. The chain is built from TRBV19 and TRBJ1-3; D possibly corresponds to TRBD1 (5 bases). This CDR3 comprises 14 residues. Germline V gene sequence: CDR1 LNHDA, CDR2 SQIVND (reference sequence). Trimming cost V 11 bases and J 0 bases, with 14 bases left between them. Full variable domain (rest looked up from reference TRBV19 and TRBJ1-3): DGGITQSPKYLFRKEGQNVTLSCEQNLNHDAMYWYRQDPGQGLRLIYYSQIVNDFQKGDIAEGYSVSREKKESFPLTVTSAQKNPTAFYLCASERGGSGNTIYFGEGSWLTVV.

This clone was observed a handful of times. The chain combines TRBV28 with TRBJ1-2, with 10 nucleotides matching TRBD1. This CDR3 comprises 15 residues. CDR1 and CDR2 from the germline V gene are MDHEN and SYDVKM. The V and J ends lost 2 bases and 7 bases, in that order; junction bases with no gene match: 7. This CDR3 is CASSLPGTGDRGYTF. The CDR3 DNA sequence: TGTGCCAGCAGTTTACCAGGGACAGGGGACCGTGGCTACACCTTC.

CDR3 in DNA: TGTGCCAGCAGCCCGAGCCCAGGGCGTGACATGGAAAAACTGTTTTTT. Residues: CASSPSPGRDMEKLFF. The chain joins TRBV9 to TRBJ1-4, with a tentative D call TRBD1 (5 bases). CDR1 and CDR2 from the germline V gene are SGDLS and YYNGEE. Trimming stripped 4 bases from V and 8 bases from J, with 21 bases between. The CDR3 is 16 residues long.

The CDR3 loop is CASSPADSGNEKLFF. As DNA, the CDR3 is TGCGCCAGCAGCCCCGCGGATAGCGGTAATGAAAAACTGTTTTTT. The rearrangement joins TRBV4-1 to TRBJ1-4; D gene ambiguous. The germline V gene has CDR1 MGHRA and CDR2 YSYEKL. The length of the CDR3 is 15 residues. V was pared by 4 bases and J by 4 bases, with 13 bases between.

This clone was counted once. The chain joins TRBV9 to TRBJ2-1; 7 bases align to TRBD1. The germline CDR1 and CDR2 sequences are SGDLS and YYNGEE. This CDR3 has 15 residues. V trimming: 5 bases; J trimming: 4 bases; junction bases outside the gene matches: 9. The CDR3, as DNA: TGTGCCAGCAGTCAGGGGGTTGCCTCTTACAATGAGCAGTTCTTC. It encodes CASSQGVASYNEQFF.

The chain recombines TRBV2 with TRBJ2-3; 7 bases align to TRBD2. Germline values: CDR1 SNHLY, CDR2 FYNNEI. There are 14 residues in the CDR3. V was clipped by 6 bases and J by 2 bases; unmatched bases: 5. The CDR3 sequence is CASSRLAVTDTQYF. The CDR3 DNA follows: TGTGCCAGCAGCAGACTAGCCGTCACAGATACGCAGTATTTT.

This chain uses TRBV28 with TRBJ1-5, with 8 bases lining up with TRBD1. V lost 6 bases and J lost 2; bases outside the gene matches: 6. The germline gives CDR1 MDHEN, CDR2 SYDVKM. The CDR3 runs 15 residues. The DNA of the CDR3 is TGTGCCAGCAGATGGGTGACAGGGGGCAATCAGCCCCAGCATTTT. It encodes CASRWVTGGNQPQHF.

As DNA, the CDR3 is TGTGCCAGCAGCTTAGTCCAGGGGAATTCACCCCTCCACTTT. Protein sequence: CASSLVQGNSPLHF. V usage is TRBV7-8 and J usage is TRBJ1-6; the D gene is possibly TRBD1 (6 bases). Germline CDR1 is SGHVS and CDR2 is FQNEAQ. CDR3 size: 14 residues. Trimming removed 1 base at V and 7 bases at J, with 8 bases between.